This T cell receptor beta chain was sequenced for a study of identical twins. Turning to this clonotype: Its antigen is undetermined. A read error may produce the germline difference seen at one junction end.

The CDR3 sequence is 17 residues long. Germline-derived CDR1 and CDR2 are MNHEY and SMNVEV (reference sequence). TCRdb independently ran MiXCR on the 5' RACE reads; one entry per CDR3 protein. The sample consists of some 660,000 distinct CDR3 sequences, 8.5% to 9.5% of them appearing once. Broader study findings: For cord blood, abundant beta clonotypes had fewer insertions, unlike memory repertoires, which showed none.

This sample also belongs to another study, concerning yellow fever vaccine responses in identical twins.

The sequence was obtained from a woman between 18 and 29 years old in good health. The V gene is TRBV27, the J gene TRBJ2-6, with a possible D match to TRBD1 (5 bases). The source material was PBMCs. CDR3 in DNA: TGTGCCGGCAGTCCTAGGGGTTCCCTCTCTGGGGCCAACGTCCTGACTTTC. Translating gives CAGSPRGSLSGANVLTF.